The 20 T cell receptor beta chains given below trace back to one sample, sequenced in a study of blood T cells in healthy people across ages (dated by TCRdb to the mid-2010s). The library was made by 5' RACE. The listed sequencing device is Illumina HiSeq 2500. A second PCR of roughly 6 to 11 cycles was run with a J-beta primer mix and a sample-barcoded 5' primer. TCRdb took the public reads, trimmed them with fastp at Q25, ran MiXCR for clone calling and kept in-frame beta chains. Every entry covers one CDR3 protein and lists the most common genes and DNA from its rows. The sample profile shows some 920,000 distinct CDR3 sequences; 51% of them were found once. The ten largest clones capture roughly a fifth of the sample. Sequencing was performed on blood. These receptors came from a woman in her sixties or seventies in good health.

The chain links TRBV6-6 to TRBJ2-7, with 8 bases lining up with TRBD2. The CDR3 length is 13 residues. V lost 7 bases, J lost 5 bases, and 7 bases stayed unmatched. Germline V gene data show CDR1 as MNHNY and CDR2 as SVGAGI (reference sequence). CDR3 residues: CASNKAGVHEQYF. DNA for the CDR3: TGTGCCAGCAATAAAGCGGGAGTCCACGAGCAGTACTTC.

The chain links TRBV15 to TRBJ1-2, with 8 bases matching TRBD1. The CDR3 consists of 16 residues. The V segment lost 5 bases and the J segment 6 bases; nucleotides outside the gene matches: 14. Germline CDR1 LNHNV, CDR2 YYDKDF (reference sequence). As DNA, the CDR3 is TGTGCCACCAGCGTAACCGGGACAGGATATCTGGATGGCTACACCTTC. Protein sequence: CATSVTGTGYLDGYTF.

This clonotype appeared a few times. The V and J genes are TRBV30 and TRBJ2-7; 7 positions agree with TRBD2. Germline assignment: CDR1 GTSNPN and CDR2 SVGIG (reference sequence). The CDR3 extends over 13 amino acids. CDR3 loop: CASSRGGDYEQYF. The CDR3, as DNA: TGTGCTTCTTCAAGGGGAGGGGACTACGAGCAGTACTTC.

This clonotype has more than one count but fewer than ten. This rearrangement joins TRBV6-7 to TRBJ2-2; D unclear. TRBV6-7 has ORF status, its function being uncertain. V shed 2 bases and J shed 9 bases, with 13 bases lying between them. The CDR3 sequence is 14 residues long. CDR3 nucleotide sequence: TGTGCCAGCAGTTACCAGAGGCCCCGTCGGGAGCTGTTTTTT. It encodes CASSYQRPRRELFF.

In its sample, this clonotype was seen a few times. This sequence joins TRBV3-1 and TRBJ1-1; 9 nucleotides align to TRBD1. The CDR3 length is 15 residues. Germline trimming cut 4 bases from V and 4 bases from J; bases unmatched to any gene: 7. CDR1 LGHDT and CDR2 YNNKEL come from the germline V gene (reference sequence). The CDR3 reads CASSRWDREVTEAFF. The CDR3 DNA reads TGTGCCAGCAGCCGATGGGACAGGGAGGTCACTGAAGCTTTCTTT.

This clonotype was seen only a few times. The V and J genes are TRBV18 and TRBJ2-4, with D possibly matching TRBD1 (5 bases). The J call could be wrong; TRBJ2-7 is a better fit for the DNA end. Germline CDR1 and CDR2: KGHSH and LQKENI. The CDR3 is 14 amino acids. The CDR3, as DNA: TGTGCCAGCTCACCTCCCGACAGAGGCTACGAGCAGTACTTC. Its protein is CASSPPDRGYEQYF.

Only a few counts were recorded for this clonotype. V is TRBV30 and J is TRBJ2-3; D is possibly TRBD1 (5 bases). This CDR3 spans 14 amino acids. From germline, CDR1 is GTSNPN and CDR2 SVGIG (reference sequence). Trimming left V 4 bases short and J 0 bases short, with 11 bases between. The CDR3 is CAWKRQFSTDTQYF. CDR3 DNA: TGTGCCTGGAAGAGACAGTTTAGCACAGATACGCAGTATTTT.

The chain is built from TRBV20-1 and TRBJ2-1, with no clear D. This CDR3 has 11 residues. From germline, CDR1 is DFQATT and CDR2 SNEGSKA (reference sequence). Trimming removed 5 bases at V and 7 bases at J, with 9 bases between. In DNA form, the CDR3 reads TGCAGTGCTTTTACTTCGAATGAGCAGTTCTTC. Residues: CSAFTSNEQFF.

J is TRBJ1-2 and V is TRBV4-3, with 10 bases aligning to TRBD1. The J segment lost 4 bases and the V segment lost 0 bases, leaving 5 bases of the junction unmatched. Germline V lookup: CDR1 LGHNA, CDR2 YSLEER. CDR3 length: 16 amino acids. CDR3 DNA sequence: TGCGCCAGCAGCCAAGAGGACAGGGGGAGTTTCTATGGCTACACCTTC. This translates into CASSQEDRGSFYGYTF.

The V call is TRBV19, the J call TRBJ2-5; perhaps TRBD1 as D (6 bases). The CDR3 length is 15 residues. V gave up 4 bases and J gave up 2 bases, with 14 bases separating them. Looked up from germline, CDR1 is LNHDA and CDR2 is SQIVND (reference sequence). DNA for the CDR3: TGTGCCAGTAGTACTCCGGGACACCTACAAGAGACCCAGTACTTC. It specifies CASSTPGHLQETQYF.

The V gene is TRBV5-1, the J gene TRBJ2-5, with D tentatively TRBD1 or TRBD2 (6 bases each). CDR1 SGHRS and CDR2 YFSETQ come from the germline V gene. Trimming shortened V by 5 bases and J by 4 bases, and 24 bases separated the two germline ends. The CDR3 is made up of 17 amino acids. The CDR3 loop is CASRPLVGGQAAETQYF. In DNA form, the CDR3 reads TGCGCCAGCAGACCTCTTGTGGGGGGCCAGGCAGCAGAGACCCAGTACTTC. Variable domain in full (rest from reference TRBV5-1 and TRBJ2-5): KAGVTQTPRYLIKTRGQQVTLSCSPISGHRSVSWYQQTPGQGLQFLFEYFSETQRNKGNFPGRFSGRQFSNSRSEMNVSTLELGDSALYLCASRPLVGGQAAETQYFGPGTRLLVL.

This clonotype was counted only a few times. CDR3 protein: CASSYSGSREQYF. CDR3 coding DNA: TGTGCCAGCAGTTACAGCGGGTCGAGGGAGCAGTACTTC. The rearrangement joins TRBV6-6 to TRBJ2-7, with TRBD2 as a possible D gene (6 bases). V lost 2 bases and J lost 7, with 12 bases in between. This CDR3 contains 13 residues. Germline V gene data show CDR1 as MNHNY and CDR2 as SVGAGI (reference sequence).

The V gene is TRBV5-1, the J gene TRBJ2-7; TRBD1 is a possible D gene (6 bases). The CDR3 has 15 residues. V lost 4 bases and J 0 bases, leaving 14 bases between the germline ends. CDR1 and CDR2 from the germline V gene are SGHRS and YFSETQ. This CDR3 is CASSSEGTPSYEQYF. CDR3 DNA sequence: TGCGCCAGCAGCAGTGAGGGGACACCCTCCTACGAGCAGTACTTC.

This clonotype was observed a few times. The CDR3 DNA sequence: TGTGCCAGCAGCCAAACACTGCAATCCTACGAGCAGTACTTC. Translation gives CASSQTLQSYEQYF. The chain couples TRBV3-1 to TRBJ2-7; D gene unclear. V gave up 2 bases and J gave up 1 base, with 9 bases separating them. The CDR3 sequence is 14 residues long. Germline CDR1 and CDR2: LGHDT and YNNKEL (reference sequence).

Only one count was recorded for this clonotype. This chain connects TRBV10-3 to TRBJ2-4; 7 nucleotides align to TRBD1. The last part of the DNA fits TRBJ2-5 better; the J call may be wrong. The germline gives CDR1 ENHRY, CDR2 SYGVKD. The CDR3 is 15 amino acids. CDR3 region: CAISEPRGFQETQYF. CDR3 sequence (DNA): TGTGCCATCAGTGAGCCCAGGGGGTTCCAAGAGACCCAGTACTTC.

J is TRBJ2-5 and V is TRBV19; D is perhaps TRBD1 (5 bases). The CDR3 extends over 13 amino acids. V was pared by 5 bases and J by 5 bases, with 12 bases between. Per the germline V gene, CDR1 is LNHDA and CDR2 is SQIVND (reference sequence). The CDR3 here is CASSRQKWETQYF. CDR3 DNA sequence: TGTGCCAGTAGTCGACAGAAGTGGGAGACCCAGTACTTC.

The V gene is TRBV27, the J gene TRBJ2-7, with 8 bases identical to TRBD2. This CDR3 is 14 amino acids long. Germline CDR1 MNHEY, CDR2 SMNVEV (reference sequence). The J segment lost 5 bases and the V segment lost 4 bases, leaving 7 bases of the junction unmatched. The CDR3 DNA reads as TGTGCCAGCAGTTACAGCGGGAGCTACCACGAGCAGTACTTC. Translation gives CASSYSGSYHEQYF.

V is TRBV5-1 and J is TRBJ2-3; 7 bases are shared with TRBD2. The CDR3 has 13 residues. The V gene's germline CDR1 is SGHRS and CDR2 YFSETQ. Trimming removed 4 bases from V and 2 bases from J; junction bases left unmatched: 1. The CDR3 nucleotides read TGCGCCAGCAGCGAGCGGGACACAGATACGCAGTATTTT. It encodes CASSERDTDTQYF. Using reference TRBV5-1 and TRBJ2-3 for the parts outside the CDR3, the full variable domain is KAGVTQTPRYLIKTRGQQVTLSCSPISGHRSVSWYQQTPGQGLQFLFEYFSETQRNKGNFPGRFSGRQFSNSRSEMNVSTLELGDSALYLCASSERDTDTQYFGPGTRLTVL.

Worth noting for this clonotype: The junction does not match germline at one end; this may be a read error. This chain connects TRBV2 to TRBJ2-2, with D possibly being TRBD1 (5 bases). The CDR3 is 15 amino acids. Looked up from germline, CDR1 is SNHLY and CDR2 is FYNNEI. The CDR3 here is CTSSVRPGYTGELFF. CDR3 coding DNA: TGTACCAGCAGTGTTCGGCCAGGGTACACCGGGGAGCTGTTTTTT.

In this sample, this clonotype turned up a few times. The gene calls are TRBV19 and TRBJ2-1; D possibly corresponds to TRBD2 (6 bases). Germline V gene data show CDR1 as LNHDA and CDR2 as SQIVND (reference sequence). The CDR3 has 13 amino acids. The ends were cut back, 8 bases at V and 5 bases at J, with 13 bases in the middle. The CDR3: CASEGREDNEQFF. CDR3 DNA sequence: TGTGCCAGTGAAGGTAGGGAGGACAATGAGCAGTTCTTC. Complete variable domain (other parts from reference TRBV19 and TRBJ2-1): DGGITQSPKYLFRKEGQNVTLSCEQNLNHDAMYWYRQDPGQGLRLIYYSQIVNDFQKGDIAEGYSVSREKKESFPLTVTSAQKNPTAFYLCASEGREDNEQFFGPGTRLTVL.